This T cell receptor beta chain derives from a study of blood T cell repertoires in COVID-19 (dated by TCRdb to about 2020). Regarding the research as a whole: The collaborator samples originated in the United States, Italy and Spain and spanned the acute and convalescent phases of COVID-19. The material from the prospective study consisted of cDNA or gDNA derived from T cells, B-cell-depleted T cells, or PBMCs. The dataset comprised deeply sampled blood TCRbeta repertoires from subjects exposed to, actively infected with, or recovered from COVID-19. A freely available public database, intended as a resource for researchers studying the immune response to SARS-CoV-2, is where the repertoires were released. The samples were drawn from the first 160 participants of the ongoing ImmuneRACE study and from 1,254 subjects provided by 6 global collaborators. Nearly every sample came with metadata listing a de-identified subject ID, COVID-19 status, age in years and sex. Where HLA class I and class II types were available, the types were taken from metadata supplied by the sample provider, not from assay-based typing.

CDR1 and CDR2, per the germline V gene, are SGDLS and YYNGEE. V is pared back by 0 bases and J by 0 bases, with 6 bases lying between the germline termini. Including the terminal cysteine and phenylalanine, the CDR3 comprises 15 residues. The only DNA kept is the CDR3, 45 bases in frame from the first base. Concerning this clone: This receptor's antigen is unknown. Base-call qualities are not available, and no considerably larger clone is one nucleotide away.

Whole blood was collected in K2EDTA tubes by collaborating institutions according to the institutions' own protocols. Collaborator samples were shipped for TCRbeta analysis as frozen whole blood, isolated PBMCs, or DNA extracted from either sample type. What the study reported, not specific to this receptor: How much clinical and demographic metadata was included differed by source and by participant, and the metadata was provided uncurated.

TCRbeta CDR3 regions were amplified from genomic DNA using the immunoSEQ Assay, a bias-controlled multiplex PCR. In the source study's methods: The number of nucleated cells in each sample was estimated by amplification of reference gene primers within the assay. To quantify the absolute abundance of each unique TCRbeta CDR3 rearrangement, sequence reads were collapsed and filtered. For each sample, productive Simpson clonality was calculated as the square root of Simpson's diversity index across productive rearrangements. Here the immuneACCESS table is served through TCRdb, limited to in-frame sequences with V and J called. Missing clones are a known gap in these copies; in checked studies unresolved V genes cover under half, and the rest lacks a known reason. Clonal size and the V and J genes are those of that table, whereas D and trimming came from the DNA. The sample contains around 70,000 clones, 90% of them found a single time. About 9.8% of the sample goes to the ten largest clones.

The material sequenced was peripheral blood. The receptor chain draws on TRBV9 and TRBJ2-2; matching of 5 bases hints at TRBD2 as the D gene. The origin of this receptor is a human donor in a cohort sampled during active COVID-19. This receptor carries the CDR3 CASSVVGTNTGELFF. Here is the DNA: TGTGCCAGCAGCGTAGTCGGGACGAACACCGGGGAGCTGTTTTTT.